Listed here are 25 T cell receptor beta chains from one sample, sequenced in a study of T-cell memory formation after mild COVID-19. TCRdb reanalysed the 5' RACE reads using MiXCR and keeps one entry per CDR3 protein. The sample shows under 50,000 distinct CDR3 sequences, roughly 27% of them seen only once. Sequencing was done on a sample of PBMCs or a T cell subset sorted from them (not recorded which). Receptors were obtained from a man aged 18 to 30 who had mild COVID-19 (a few samples of this study predate the infection). Cell type and time point are not known.

The count of this clonotype is one. This chain uses TRBV19 with TRBJ1-1, with TRBD1 as a possible D gene (5 bases). Trimming removed 7 bases from V and 1 base from J, with 10 bases in between. The CDR3 is made up of 13 amino acids. Germline V gives CDR1 LNHDA, CDR2 SQIVND (reference sequence). The CDR3 spells CASKGTENTEAFF. CDR3 DNA: TGTGCCAGTAAAGGGACGGAGAACACTGAAGCTTTCTTT.

The J gene is TRBJ1-6, the V gene TRBV11-2; possible D gene TRBD1, 6 bases. In germline, CDR1 is SGHAT, CDR2 FQNNGV. There are 13 residues in the CDR3. The V gene lost 6 bases and the J gene lost 10 bases, with 13 bases spanning the gap. The CDR3 region is CASRPGEGSPLHF. CDR3 coding DNA: TGTGCCAGCAGGCCAGGGGAAGGATCACCCCTCCACTTT.

This chain connects TRBV6-5 to TRBJ1-5; D gene unclear. The V and J ends lost 5 bases and 2 bases respectively, with 10 bases between them. The CDR3 runs to 14 residues. The V gene's germline CDR1 is MNHEY and CDR2 SVGAGI. CDR3 sequence (DNA): TGTGCCAGCAGTCCTACGCGGGGCAATCAGCCCCAGCATTTT. It encodes CASSPTRGNQPQHF.

The chain uses TRBV4-3 and TRBJ2-2, with 9 bases lining up with TRBD1. Germline trimming cut 4 bases from V and 6 bases from J; bases unmatched to any gene: 6. This CDR3 is built from 15 residues. The germline CDR1 and CDR2 sequences are LGHNA and YSLEER. This CDR3 is CASSPAGQGSGELFF. CDR3 sequence (DNA): TGCGCCAGCAGCCCCGCGGGACAGGGCTCCGGGGAGCTGTTTTTT.

The rearrangement links TRBV15 to TRBJ1-1; a weak D match, TRBD1 (5 bases). V lost 1 base and J 1 base, leaving 10 bases between the germline ends. Germline values: CDR1 LNHNV, CDR2 YYDKDF (reference sequence). The CDR3 extends over 15 amino acids. The CDR3 DNA follows: TGTGCCACCAGCAGAGGCAGGGCACGGAACACTGAAGCTTTCTTT. This translates into CATSRGRARNTEAFF. Based on the CDR3 plus reference TRBV15 and TRBJ1-1, the full variable domain is DAMVIQNPRYQVTQFGKPVTLSCSQTLNHNVMYWYQQKSSQAPKLLFHYYDKDFNNEADTPDNFQSRRPNTSFCFLDIRSPGLGDTAMYLCATSRGRARNTEAFFGQGTRLTVV.

For the CDR3, the DNA is TGTGCCAGCAGTTCCACAGGGTCTATCGGGGATACGCAGTATTTT. Amino acid sequence: CASSSTGSIGDTQYF. V gene TRBV12-3 or TRBV12-4 combines with J gene TRBJ2-3; D might be TRBD1 (6 bases). This CDR3 comprises 15 residues. Trimming left V 4 bases short and J 6 bases short, with 17 bases between.

Here the CDR3 reads CASSQDFPQQETQYF. The CDR3, as DNA: TGCGCCAGCAGCCAAGATTTCCCCCAGCAAGAGACCCAGTACTTC. The J gene is TRBJ2-5, the V gene TRBV4-3; D call uncertain. The germline V gene has CDR1 LGHNA and CDR2 YSLEER. There are 15 residues in the CDR3. The V and J ends lost 0 bases and 2 bases respectively, with 10 bases between them.

This chain joins TRBV12-3 or TRBV12-4 and TRBJ1-2; D is ambiguous. This CDR3 has 13 amino acids. V lost 2 bases, J lost 5 bases, and 9 bases lay in between. DNA of the CDR3: TGTGCCAGCAGTTTACGACCGAATTATGGCTACACCTTC. Its translation is CASSLRPNYGYTF.

This clonotype was seen many times. V gene TRBV6-5 combines with J gene TRBJ2-7; 9 bases are a match to TRBD1. J was trimmed by 3 bases and V by 0 bases; bases with no gene match: 3. The CDR3 runs to 15 residues. Germline lookup yields CDR1 MNHEY and CDR2 SVGAGI. This chain's CDR3 is CASSYSGTGRYEQYF. The CDR3, as DNA: TGTGCCAGCAGTTACTCCGGGACAGGGCGCTACGAGCAGTACTTC.

This clonotype was counted only a few times. This chain uses TRBV12-5 with TRBJ2-7; no reliable D call. The CDR3 is 13 residues long. V was pared by 7 bases and J by 3 bases, with 13 bases between. Germline V gene sequence: CDR1 LGHNT, CDR2 FRNRAP. CDR3 coding DNA: TGTGCTAGTGAAGTCGGATGGGGCTACGAGCAGTACTTC. Translation gives CASEVGWGYEQYF.

The chain is built from TRBV11-2 and TRBJ2-3; either TRBD1 or TRBD2 may fit D (5 bases each). The ends were cut back, 4 bases at V and 14 bases at J, with 19 bases in the middle. This CDR3 has 13 residues. Germline-derived CDR1 and CDR2 are SGHAT and FQNNGV. In DNA, the CDR3 is TGTGCCAGCAGCTCGTCGGGGCCAAGAGGTCCGTATTTT. It specifies CASSSSGPRGPYF.

CDR3 sequence: CSVDGTSGHTDTQYF. Here the CDR3 DNA reads TGCAGCGTTGATGGGACTAGCGGCCACACAGATACGCAGTATTTT. The J gene is TRBJ2-3, the V gene TRBV29-1, with TRBD2 matching over 11 bases. V trimming: 3 bases; J trimming: 2 bases; junction bases outside the gene matches: 4. Germline CDR1 and CDR2: SQVTM and ANQGSEA. CDR3 length: 15 amino acids.

The chain links TRBV7-9 to TRBJ1-2, with 11 bases fitting TRBD1. V lost 2 bases and J lost 14; bases outside the gene matches: 10. The CDR3 length is 14 residues. CDR1 SEHNR and CDR2 FQNEAQ come from the germline V gene (reference sequence). The CDR3 loop reads CASSLNPGQGAQTF. The CDR3 DNA reads TGTGCCAGCAGCTTAAACCCCGGACAGGGGGCGCAGACCTTC.

The V call is TRBV7-8, the J call TRBJ1-2, with 8 bases lining up with TRBD1. Germline CDR1 is SGHVS and CDR2 is FQNEAQ. The CDR3 loop spans 14 amino acids. Germline trimming cut 7 bases from V and 3 bases from J; bases unmatched to any gene: 7. The CDR3 sequence is CASTQGAVDYGYTF. The CDR3 DNA reads as TGTGCCAGCACCCAGGGGGCGGTGGACTATGGCTACACCTTC.

This clonotype was detected a few times. The V gene is TRBV7-3, the J gene TRBJ2-3, with D possibly being TRBD2 (6 bases). Trimming cost V 5 bases and J 3 bases, with 12 bases left between them. This CDR3 is 14 amino acids long. Germline V gives CDR1 SGHTA, CDR2 FQGTGA. CDR3 residues: CASSPLGGTDTQYF. The CDR3 nucleotides are TGTGCCAGCAGCCCCCTCGGGGGAACAGATACGCAGTATTTT.

In this sample, this clonotype turned up many times. The chain is built from TRBV3-1 and TRBJ1-1; D unresolved. Trimming took 3 bases from V and 1 from J, leaving 9 bases between them. The CDR3 is made up of 14 amino acids. Germline V CDR1 and CDR2: LGHDT, YNNKEL (reference sequence). In DNA, the CDR3 is TGTGCCAGCAGCCACCCCGCATGGAACACTGAAGCTTTCTTT. This sequence encodes CASSHPAWNTEAFF.

The gene calls are TRBV6-2 or TRBV6-3 and TRBJ1-2, with 7 bases identical to TRBD1. Trimming at V came to 0 bases and at J to 7 bases, leaving 11 bases not matched to a gene. This CDR3 has 16 residues. Looked up from germline, CDR1 is MNHEY and CDR2 is SVGEGT. The CDR3, as DNA: TGTGCCAGCAGTTACTCCCCCATCGACAGGGTTTCTGGCTACACCTTC. Residues: CASSYSPIDRVSGYTF.

The rearrangement joins TRBV4-1 to TRBJ1-2; D gene uncertain. The CDR3 runs 14 residues. V shed 5 bases and J shed 5 bases, with 15 bases lying between them. In germline, CDR1 is MGHRA, CDR2 YSYEKL. CDR3 DNA sequence: TGCGCCAGCAGCATGGTTGGGCGGTTATATGGCTACACCTTC. This translates into CASSMVGRLYGYTF.

V is TRBV7-9 and J is TRBJ1-6; TRBD1 might be the D (6 bases). Germline V lookup: CDR1 SEHNR, CDR2 FQNEAQ (reference sequence). The V end was cut by 3 bases, the J end by 8 bases, with 11 bases between. The length of the CDR3 is 14 residues. The CDR3 loop reads CASSLDSSYSPLHF. The CDR3 coding sequence is TGTGCCAGCAGCTTGGACAGCTCATATTCACCCCTCCACTTT.

The chain recombines TRBV7-9 with TRBJ1-6; D remains ambiguous. The V end lost 1 base, the J end lost 4 bases, and 8 bases lay between the germline ends. Germline values: CDR1 SEHNR, CDR2 FQNEAQ (reference sequence). The CDR3 is 15 amino acids. CDR3: CASSLGLGYNSPLHF. For the CDR3, the DNA is TGTGCCAGCAGCTTAGGCTTGGGTTATAATTCACCCCTCCACTTT.

This clonotype has just a few counts. The chain employs TRBV6-1 and TRBJ2-1, with D uncertain. The CDR3 is 12 residues long. From germline, CDR1 is MNHNS and CDR2 SASEGT. V dropped 3 bases and J dropped 5 bases, with 5 bases sitting between them. In nucleotides, the CDR3 is TGTGCCAGCAGTGACAGTCACAATGAGCAGTTCTTC. The encoded protein is CASSDSHNEQFF.

The chain uses TRBV4-3 and TRBJ2-7, with TRBD2 matching 9 bases. V trimming: 4 bases; J trimming: 6 bases; junction bases outside the gene matches: 7. CDR3 size: 14 residues. Per germline, CDR1 LGHNA and CDR2 YSLEER. The CDR3 reads CASSRRTSELEQYF. The CDR3 bases are TGCGCCAGCAGCCGCCGGACTAGCGAGCTCGAGCAGTACTTC.

The chain links TRBV4-2 to TRBJ1-4; 11 bases line up with TRBD1. The CDR3 runs to 16 residues. V dropped 0 bases and J dropped 7; count of bases not matched to a gene: 4. The germline CDR1 and CDR2 sequences are LGHNA and YNFKEQ. DNA for the CDR3: TGTGCCAGCAGCCAAGATCGGGACAGGGGGAGTGAAAAACTGTTTTTT. It is translated as CASSQDRDRGSEKLFF.

The chain is built from TRBV6-2 or TRBV6-3 and TRBJ2-7, with TRBD2 identical over 7 bases. CDR1 is MNHEY and CDR2 is SVGEGT in the germline V gene. This CDR3 comprises 13 residues. With 5 bases clipped from V and 0 bases from J, the junction kept 1 base outside the gene matches. The CDR3 loop reads CASSRLASYEQYV. The DNA for the CDR3 is TGTGCCAGCAGTCGACTAGCCTCCTACGAGCAGTACGTC.

The chain couples TRBV5-1 to TRBJ2-7; D gene ambiguous. The CDR3 sequence is 14 residues long. The V end was cut by 2 bases, the J end by 0 bases, with 9 bases between. CDR1 and CDR2 (germline): SGHRS, YFSETQ. CDR3 sequence: CASSLLTASYEQYF. The CDR3 DNA reads TGCGCCAGCAGCTTACTGACGGCCTCCTACGAGCAGTACTTC.